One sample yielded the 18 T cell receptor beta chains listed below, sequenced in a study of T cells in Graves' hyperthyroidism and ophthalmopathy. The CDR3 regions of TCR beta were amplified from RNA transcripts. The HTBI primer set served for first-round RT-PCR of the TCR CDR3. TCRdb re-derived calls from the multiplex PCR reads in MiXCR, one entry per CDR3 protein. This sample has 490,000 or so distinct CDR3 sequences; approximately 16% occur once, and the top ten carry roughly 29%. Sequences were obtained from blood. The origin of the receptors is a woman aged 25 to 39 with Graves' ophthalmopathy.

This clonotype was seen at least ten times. The CDR3 nucleotides read TGCGCCAGCAGCTTGTCGGGGATAACCAAAAACATTCAGTACTTC. As protein: CASSLSGITKNIQYF. V usage is TRBV5-1 and J usage is TRBJ2-4; TRBD2 might be the D (5 bases). Germline lookup yields CDR1 SGHRS and CDR2 YFSETQ. This CDR3 spans 15 amino acids. Trimming pared 1 base from V and 2 bases from J, leaving 10 bases between.

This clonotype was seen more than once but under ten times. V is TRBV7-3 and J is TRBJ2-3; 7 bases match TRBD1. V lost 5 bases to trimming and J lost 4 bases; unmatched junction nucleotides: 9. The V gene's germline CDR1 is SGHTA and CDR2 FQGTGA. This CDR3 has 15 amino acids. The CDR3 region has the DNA TGTGCCAGCAGCCCGATATCCACAGGGGCAGATACGCAGTATTTT. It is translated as CASSPISTGADTQYF. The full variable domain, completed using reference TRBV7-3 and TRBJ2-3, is GAGVSQTPSNKVTEKGKYVELRCDPISGHTALYWYRQSLGQGPEFLIYFQGTGAADDSGLPNDRFFAVRPEGSVSTLKIQRTERGDSAVYLCASSPISTGADTQYFGPGTRLTVL.

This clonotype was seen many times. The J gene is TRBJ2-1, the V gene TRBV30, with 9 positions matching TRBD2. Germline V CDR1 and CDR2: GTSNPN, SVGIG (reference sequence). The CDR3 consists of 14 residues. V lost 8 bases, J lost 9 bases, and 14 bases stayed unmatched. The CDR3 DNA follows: TGTGCCGGGACTAGCCAAAATGGGCGCCCTGAGCAGTTCTTC. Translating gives CAGTSQNGRPEQFF.

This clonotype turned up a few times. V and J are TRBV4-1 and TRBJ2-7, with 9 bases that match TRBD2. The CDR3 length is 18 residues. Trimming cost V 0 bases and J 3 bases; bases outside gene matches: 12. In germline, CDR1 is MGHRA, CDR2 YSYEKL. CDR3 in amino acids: CASSQEGGAGTSIYEQYF. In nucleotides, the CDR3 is TGCGCCAGCAGCCAAGAGGGGGGGGCCGGGACTAGCATCTACGAGCAGTACTTC.

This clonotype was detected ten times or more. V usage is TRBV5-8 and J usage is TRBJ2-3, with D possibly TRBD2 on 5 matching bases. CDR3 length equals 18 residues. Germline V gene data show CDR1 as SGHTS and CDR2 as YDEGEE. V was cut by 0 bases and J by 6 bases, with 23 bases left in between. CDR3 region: CASSLGGGVGGSRDTQYF. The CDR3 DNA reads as TGTGCCAGCAGCTTGGGCGGAGGTGTTGGCGGTTCAAGGGATACGCAGTATTTT.

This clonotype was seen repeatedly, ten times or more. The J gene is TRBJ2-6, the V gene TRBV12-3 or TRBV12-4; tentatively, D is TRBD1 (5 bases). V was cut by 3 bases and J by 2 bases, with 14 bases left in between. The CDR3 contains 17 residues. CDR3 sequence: CASSFSQGGTGANVLTF. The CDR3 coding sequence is TGTGCCAGCAGTTTTTCCCAGGGTGGGACTGGGGCCAACGTCCTGACTTTC.

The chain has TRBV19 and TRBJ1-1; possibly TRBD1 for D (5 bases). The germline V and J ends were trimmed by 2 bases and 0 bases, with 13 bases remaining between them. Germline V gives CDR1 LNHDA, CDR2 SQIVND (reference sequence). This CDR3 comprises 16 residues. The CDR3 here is CASSINRGEMNTEAFF. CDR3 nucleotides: TGTGCCAGTAGTATAAACCGGGGGGAGATGAACACTGAAGCTTTCTTT. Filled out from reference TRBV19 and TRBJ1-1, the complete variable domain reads DGGITQSPKYLFRKEGQNVTLSCEQNLNHDAMYWYRQDPGQGLRLIYYSQIVNDFQKGDIAEGYSVSREKKESFPLTVTSAQKNPTAFYLCASSINRGEMNTEAFFGQGTRLTVV.

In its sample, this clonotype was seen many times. The CDR3 protein is CSGGSYNEQFF. CDR3 DNA sequence: TGCAGTGGGGGATCCTACAATGAGCAGTTCTTC. The chain employs TRBV20-1 and TRBJ2-1; no clear D gene. Germline CDR1 and CDR2: DFQATT and SNEGSKA (reference sequence). V shed 7 bases and J shed 1 base, with 5 bases lying between them. The CDR3 extends over 11 amino acids.

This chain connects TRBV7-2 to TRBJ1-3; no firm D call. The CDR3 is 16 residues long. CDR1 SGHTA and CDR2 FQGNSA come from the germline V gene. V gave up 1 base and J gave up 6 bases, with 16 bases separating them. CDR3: CASSLVVSRGENTIYF. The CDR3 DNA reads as TGTGCCAGCAGCTTAGTGGTCAGCCGTGGGGAAAACACCATATATTTT.

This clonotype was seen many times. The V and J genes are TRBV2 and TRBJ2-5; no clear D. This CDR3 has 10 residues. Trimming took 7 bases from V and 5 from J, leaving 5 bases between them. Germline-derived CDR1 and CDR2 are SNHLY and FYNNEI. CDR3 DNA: TGTGCCAGCATGGAGGAGACCCAGTACTTC. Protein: CASMEETQYF.

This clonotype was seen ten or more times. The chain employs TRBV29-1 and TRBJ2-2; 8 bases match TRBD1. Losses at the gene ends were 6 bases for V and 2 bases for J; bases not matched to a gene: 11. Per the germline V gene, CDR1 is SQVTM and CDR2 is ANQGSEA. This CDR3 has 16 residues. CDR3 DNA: TGCAGCGTCGGACCTTCGGGACAGGCCAACACCGGGGAGCTGTTTTTT. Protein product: CSVGPSGQANTGELFF.

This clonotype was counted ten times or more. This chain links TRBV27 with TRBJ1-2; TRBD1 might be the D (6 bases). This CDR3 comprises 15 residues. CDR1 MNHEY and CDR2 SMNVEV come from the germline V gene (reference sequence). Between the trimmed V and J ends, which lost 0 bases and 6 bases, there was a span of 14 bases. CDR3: CASSLSGGRWDGYTF. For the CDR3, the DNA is TGTGCCAGCAGTTTATCTGGGGGGCGATGGGATGGCTACACCTTC.

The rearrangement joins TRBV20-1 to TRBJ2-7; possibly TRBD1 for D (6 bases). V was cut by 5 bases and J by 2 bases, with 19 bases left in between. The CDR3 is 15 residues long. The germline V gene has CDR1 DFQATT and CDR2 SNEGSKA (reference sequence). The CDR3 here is CSASTGPKGAYEQYF. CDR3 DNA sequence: TGCAGTGCTTCTACCGGGCCAAAGGGGGCCTACGAGCAGTACTTC.

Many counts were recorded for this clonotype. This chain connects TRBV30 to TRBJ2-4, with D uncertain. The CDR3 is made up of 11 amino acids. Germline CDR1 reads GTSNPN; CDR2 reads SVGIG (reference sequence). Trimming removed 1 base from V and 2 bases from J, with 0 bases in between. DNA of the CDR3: TGTGCCTGGAGTGCCAAAAACATTCAGTACTTC. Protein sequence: CAWSAKNIQYF. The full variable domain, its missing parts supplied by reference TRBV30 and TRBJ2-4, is SQTIHQWPATLVQPVGSPLSLECTVEGTSNPNLYWYRQAAGRGLQLLFYSVGIGQISSEVPQNLSASRPQDRQFILSSKKLLLSDSGFYLCAWSAKNIQYFGAGTRLSVL.

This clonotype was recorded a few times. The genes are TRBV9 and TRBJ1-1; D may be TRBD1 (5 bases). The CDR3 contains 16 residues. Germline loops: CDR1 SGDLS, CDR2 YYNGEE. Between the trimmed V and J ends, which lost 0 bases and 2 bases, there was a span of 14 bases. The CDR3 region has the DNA TGTGCCAGCAGCGTAGGGGCAGGGATGGGAAACACTGAAGCTTTCTTT. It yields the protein CASSVGAGMGNTEAFF.

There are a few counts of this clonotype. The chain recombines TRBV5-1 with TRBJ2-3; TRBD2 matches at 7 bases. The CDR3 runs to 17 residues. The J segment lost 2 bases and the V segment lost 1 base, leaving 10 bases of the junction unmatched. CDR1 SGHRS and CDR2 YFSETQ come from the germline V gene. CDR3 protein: CASSLSPRAGITDTQYF. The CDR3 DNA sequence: TGCGCCAGCAGCTTGTCCCCTAGAGCGGGAATCACAGATACGCAGTATTTT.

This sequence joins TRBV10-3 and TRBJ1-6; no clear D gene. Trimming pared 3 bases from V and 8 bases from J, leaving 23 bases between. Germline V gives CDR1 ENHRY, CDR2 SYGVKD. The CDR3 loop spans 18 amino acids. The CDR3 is CAISESLTARLSDSPLHF. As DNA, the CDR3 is TGTGCCATCAGTGAATCTCTGACGGCGAGACTCTCTGATTCACCCCTCCACTTT.

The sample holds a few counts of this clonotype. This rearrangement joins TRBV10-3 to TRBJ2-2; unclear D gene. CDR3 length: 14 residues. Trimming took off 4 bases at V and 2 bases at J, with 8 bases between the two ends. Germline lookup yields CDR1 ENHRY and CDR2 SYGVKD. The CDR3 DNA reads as TGTGCCATCAGTGTACGCCTAAACACCGGGGAGCTGTTTTTT. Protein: CAISVRLNTGELFF.